This is a list of T cell receptor beta chains from one sample in a study of blood T cell repertoires in COVID-19. Clones were read by immunoSEQ multiplex PCR, and TCRdb kept only the in-frame ones, dropping some. The sample contains tens of thousands of clones, around 80% of which appear only once. Sequencing was performed on peripheral blood. The receptor set was obtained from a woman aged 55-70 years with acute or convalescent COVID-19. Each CDR3 is given with its conserved first and last residue. The D gene is left open where the match is weak. For some rows the clone size is stated as once, few or many, or as a class when expanded; others skip it.

>NA|NA|TRBV30|12|TRBJ1-2
CAWTPGGSGYTF
TGTGCCTGGACCCCGGGGGGGAGTGGCTACACCTTC
>NA|TRBD1|TRBV30|13|TRBJ2-5
CAGRTGGAETQYF
TGTGCCGGACGGACAGGGGGCGCGGAGACCCAGTACTTC
>NA|TRBD1|TRBV30|14|TRBJ2-5
CAWSVSTGGPPVHF
TGTGCCTGGAGTGTGAGCACAGGGGGCCCACCGGTACACTTC
>NA|TRBD1|TRBV2|14|TRBJ2-5
CASAMDRGLETQYF
TGTGCCAGCGCCATGGACAGGGGGCTGGAGACCCAGTACTTC
>once|NA|TRBV5-1|13|TRBJ1-1
CASSRQDVTEAFF
TGCGCCAGCAGTAGACAGGACGTCACTGAAGCTTTCTTT
>NA|NA|TRBV19|15|TRBJ2-4
CASRDWNAFGNIQYF
TGTGCCAGCCGGGACTGGAACGCTTTCGGAAACATTCAGTACTTC
>NA|TRBD1|TRBV6-2/TRBV6-3|18|TRBJ2-2
CASSFDSPGQVVTGELFF
TGTGCCAGCAGCTTCGACTCCCCAGGACAGGTGGTCACCGGGGAGCTGTTTTTT
>NA|TRBD1|TRBV5-8|15|TRBJ1-1
CAYGGAGGIYTEAFF
TGTGCCTACGGGGGGGCAGGGGGGATTTACACTGAAGCTTTCTTT
>NA|TRBD1|TRBV23-1|19|TRBJ1-4
CASSQSRGQGSGTNEKLFF
TGCGCCAGCAGTCAATCGAGGGGACAGGGGAGTGGAACTAATGAAAAACTGTTTTTT
>NA|TRBD1|TRBV11-2|15|TRBJ2-7
CASSPRAGGSYEQYF
TGTGCCAGCAGCCCGCGGGCAGGGGGATCCTACGAGCAGTACTTC
>NA|TRBD1|TRBV30|14|TRBJ1-2
CAWSVQGGGYGYTF
TGTGCCTGGAGTGTACAGGGGGGTGGTTATGGCTACACCTTC
>many|NA|TRBV4-3|15|TRBJ1-3
CASSQSAREGNTIYF
TGCGCCAGCAGCCAATCAGCCAGGGAAGGAAACACCATATATTTT
>NA|NA|TRBV14|17|TRBJ1-2
CASSPLAGARGDYGYTF
TGTGCCAGCAGCCCGTTGGCCGGGGCCAGGGGAGACTATGGCTACACCTTC
>few|TRBD1|TRBV9|12|TRBJ2-3
CASRGQENTQYF
TGTGCCAGCAGAGGACAGGAGAATACGCAGTATTTT
>NA|TRBD1|TRBV5-6|16|TRBJ2-3
CASSTLGGGFADTQYF
TGTGCCAGCAGCACTTTAGGGGGCGGGTTCGCAGATACGCAGTATTTT
>NA|TRBD1|TRBV24-1|17|TRBJ1-2
CATSGRLRGTANYGYTF
TGTGCCACCAGTGGGAGGTTGCGCGGGACAGCTAACTATGGCTACACCTTC
>NA|TRBD1|TRBV7-2|14|TRBJ1-5
CASSLDTGEQPQHF
TGTGCCAGCAGCTTAGATACAGGGGAGCAGCCCCAGCATTTT
>NA|TRBD2|TRBV2|16|TRBJ2-5
CASSVDREVGQETQYF
TGTGCCAGCAGTGTCGACCGGGAGGTGGGCCAAGAGACCCAGTACTTC
>NA|NA|TRBV28|15|TRBJ2-7
CASSFPGLPTYEQYF
TGTGCCAGCAGTTTTCCGGGACTCCCTACCTACGAGCAGTACTTC
>NA|NA|TRBV29-1|13|TRBJ1-1
CSASWGGNTEAFF
TGCAGCGCCTCTTGGGGGGGGAACACTGAAGCTTTCTTT
>NA|NA|TRBV7-8|14|TRBJ1-6
CASSLVREGSPLHF
TGTGCCAGCAGCTTAGTCAGGGAGGGCTCACCCCTCCACTTT
>few|TRBD1|TRBV7-2|15|TRBJ2-7
CASSLEAGGPYEQYF
TGTGCCAGCAGCTTAGAGGCAGGGGGACCCTACGAGCAGTACTTC
>NA|TRBD1|TRBV7-3|13|TRBJ1-1
CASSSDRYTEAFF
TGTGCCAGCAGCTCGGACAGGTACACTGAAGCTTTCTTT
>NA|NA|TRBV27|13|TRBJ1-1
CASSLVQGTEAFF
TGTGCCAGCAGTTTAGTGCAGGGCACTGAAGCTTTCTTT
>NA|NA|TRBV29-1|14|TRBJ1-1
CSVEEGQGSTEAFF
TGCAGCGTTGAGGAGGGCCAAGGGAGCACTGAAGCTTTCTTT
>once|TRBD1|TRBV5-1|14|TRBJ1-2
CASSSRGLDYGYTF
TGCGCCAGCAGCTCCAGGGGGCTTGACTATGGCTACACCTTC
>NA|NA|TRBV6-5|14|TRBJ1-1
CASTVYTGRTEAFF
TGTGCCAGCACCGTCTATACAGGCCGCACTGAAGCTTTCTTT
>NA|TRBD1|TRBV3-1/TRBV3-2|17|TRBJ2-1
CASSQSPGQGAYNEQFF
TGTGCCAGCAGCCAAAGCCCCGGACAGGGGGCCTACAATGAGCAGTTCTTC
>NA|TRBD2|TRBV30|13|TRBJ2-3
CAWRTSGGNTQYF
TGTGCCTGGAGGACTAGCGGGGGAAATACGCAGTATTTT
>NA|TRBD1|TRBV10-1|15|TRBJ1-6
CASSESGTGGSPLHF
TGCGCCAGCAGTGAATCCGGGACAGGGGGTTCACCCCTCCACTTT
>NA|TRBD1|TRBV28|16|TRBJ2-7
CASSSAGQGARNEQYF
TGTGCCAGCAGTTCAGCGGGACAGGGGGCGCGAAACGAGCAGTACTTC
>NA|NA|TRBV15|15|TRBJ1-5
CATSRRTDSNQPQHF
TGTGCCACCAGCAGGAGGACAGATAGCAATCAGCCCCAGCATTTT
>NA|NA|TRBV19|13|TRBJ1-1
CATKDRLNTEAFF
TGTGCCACAAAAGACAGACTGAACACTGAAGCTTTCTTT